This passage covers 31 T cell receptor beta chains from one sample sequenced in a study of CD8 T cells in ankylosing spondylitis. Each CDR3 protein is one row after TCRdb ran MiXCR on the 5' RACE reads. The table records around 130,000 distinct CDR3 sequences, roughly 13% of them present only once. The source material was blood, either unsorted or a sorted T cell fraction (not recorded which). The source of these receptors is a female donor with ankylosing spondylitis or in good health (not recorded which).

This clonotype has more than one count but fewer than ten. J is TRBJ2-7 and V is TRBV28; 9 bases map to TRBD1. V lost 7 bases, J lost 0 bases, and 4 bases stayed unmatched. The germline CDR1 and CDR2 sequences are MDHEN and SYDVKM. The CDR3 totals 14 residues. The chain's CDR3 is CASTKTGGSYEQYF. CDR3 in DNA: TGTGCCAGCACTAAGACAGGGGGCTCCTACGAGCAGTACTTC.

This clonotype was counted at least ten times. The gene calls are TRBV20-1 and TRBJ1-4; D is perhaps TRBD1 (6 bases). Germline-derived CDR1 and CDR2 are DFQATT and SNEGSKA (reference sequence). V was clipped by 7 bases and J by 7 bases, with 19 bases between them. The CDR3 loop spans 14 amino acids. In DNA form, the CDR3 reads TGCAGTGGGGGGCGGGAACAGGCTCCTGAAAAACTGTTTTTT. Its protein product is CSGGREQAPEKLFF.

This clonotype was detected once. V is TRBV5-8 and J is TRBJ1-1; D ambiguous. Trimming left V 0 bases short and J 4 bases short, with 13 bases between. In germline, CDR1 is SGHTS, CDR2 YDEGEE. The CDR3 runs to 15 residues. The CDR3, as DNA: TGTGCCAGCAGCTTGGTGGAGAAGGCGGGCACTGAAGCTTTCTTT. It translates to CASSLVEKAGTEAFF.

This clonotype was seen many times. V and J are TRBV20-1 and TRBJ1-5; possibly TRBD1 for D (5 bases). This CDR3 comprises 13 residues. Germline CDR1 DFQATT, CDR2 SNEGSKA (reference sequence). V dropped 0 bases and J dropped 9 bases, with 12 bases sitting between them. For the CDR3, the DNA is TGCAGTGCTAGAGATCTCCGCGGGGGGCCCCAGCATTTT. Its translation: CSARDLRGGPQHF.

The V and J genes are TRBV20-1 and TRBJ2-1, with D possibly called TRBD1 or TRBD2 (6 bases each). The germline V gene encodes CDR1 DFQATT and CDR2 SNEGSKA (reference sequence). This CDR3 contains 16 residues. Trimming took 6 bases from V and 3 from J, leaving 21 bases between them. CDR3 protein: CSAPGLAGTNYNEQFF. The CDR3 nucleotides are TGCAGTGCCCCGGGACTTGCCGGGACAAACTACAATGAGCAGTTCTTC.

The chain employs TRBV15 and TRBJ1-2; D remains ambiguous. Germline CDR1 LNHNV, CDR2 YYDKDF (reference sequence). V dropped 0 bases and J dropped 6 bases, with 11 bases sitting between them. The CDR3 runs 14 residues. The CDR3 reads CATSRESQLDGYTF. The CDR3 nucleotides are TGTGCCACCAGCAGAGAGTCGCAGCTAGATGGCTACACCTTC.

In its sample, this clonotype was seen a few times. The genes are TRBV28 and TRBJ2-7; D gene ambiguous. CDR3 size: 11 residues. Germline CDR1 reads MDHEN; CDR2 reads SYDVKM. Trimming left V 3 bases short and J 10 bases short, with 10 bases between. This chain's CDR3 is CASSFLGHQYF. The CDR3 region has the DNA TGTGCCAGCAGTTTCTTAGGCCACCAGTACTTC.

The CDR3, as DNA: TGTGCCAGCAGTTACTCCCAAGCGAACCCAAATGAAAAACTGTTTTTT. Its translation is CASSYSQANPNEKLFF. The chain combines TRBV6-2 or TRBV6-3 with TRBJ1-4; D is uncertain. Deletions cut 0 bases from V and 5 bases from J, with 13 bases between. This CDR3 comprises 16 residues. Germline lookup yields CDR1 MNHEY and CDR2 SVGEGT.

This clonotype was seen at least ten times. The genes are TRBV12-3 or TRBV12-4 and TRBJ1-4; D not certain. The CDR3 covers 13 residues. Trimming left V 2 bases short and J 6 bases short, with 7 bases between. In DNA, the CDR3 is TGTGCCAGCAGTTTACGGAGGGATGAAAAACTGTTTTTT. This translates into CASSLRRDEKLFF.

This clonotype was detected many times. The chain is built from TRBV7-2 and TRBJ1-5; 10 bases line up with TRBD1. The CDR3 covers 15 residues. Germline values: CDR1 SGHTA, CDR2 FQGNSA. V shed 6 bases, J shed 4 bases, and the junction held 6 bases outside the gene matches. CDR3 DNA: TGTGCCAGCAGACCCGGGACAGGGGAAAATCAGCCCCAGCATTTT. It is translated as CASRPGTGENQPQHF.

This clonotype was seen many times. The junction departs from germline at one end; a sequencing error may be responsible. V is TRBV7-7 and J is TRBJ2-1; 8 bases match TRBD2. The CDR3 length is 15 residues. Per the germline V gene, CDR1 is SSHAT and CDR2 is FNYEAQ (reference sequence). The CDR3 loop is CASSLFRGGGNEQFF. Here the CDR3 DNA reads TGTGCTAGCAGCCTCTTCCGGGGGGGCGGCAATGAGCAGTTCTTC. Full variable domain (remainder filled in from reference TRBV7-7 and TRBJ2-1): GAGVSQSPRYKVTKRGQDVTLRCDPISSHATLYWYQQALGQGPEFLTYFNYEAQPDKSGLPSDRFSAERPEGSISTLTIQRTEQRDSAMYRCASSLFRGGGNEQFFGPGTRLTVL.

The chain has TRBV29-1 and TRBJ2-5, with 7 nucleotides matching TRBD1. CDR1 is SQVTM, CDR2 ANQGSEA, per germline. The CDR3 is 13 residues long. The V gene end was trimmed by 7 bases and the J gene end by 9 bases; junction bases not matched to a gene: 14. CDR3 in amino acids: CSELGPDRSAQYF. CDR3 nucleotides: TGCAGCGAATTGGGCCCGGACAGGTCGGCCCAGTACTTC.

The J gene is TRBJ2-5, the V gene TRBV5-6, with D maybe TRBD2 (6 bases). With 3 bases removed from V and 2 bases from J, the gap between germline ends came to 17 bases. In germline, CDR1 is SGHDT, CDR2 YYEEEE. This CDR3 comprises 16 residues. The CDR3 DNA follows: TGTGCCAGCAGCTGGACCGGGGCTAGCGCACAAGAGACCCAGTACTTC. This encodes CASSWTGASAQETQYF.

At least ten counts were recorded for this clonotype. The rearrangement joins TRBV15 to TRBJ2-3; 12 bases map to TRBD2. This CDR3 is built from 17 residues. Germline CDR1 LNHNV, CDR2 YYDKDF (reference sequence). Losses at the gene ends were 4 bases for V and 3 bases for J; bases not matched to a gene: 8. The CDR3 is CATSNDLTSGSTDTQYF. DNA for the CDR3: TGTGCCACCAGCAACGACTTGACTAGCGGGAGTACAGATACGCAGTATTTT.

At least ten counts were recorded for this clonotype. The chain recombines TRBV10-3 with TRBJ1-5; 7 nucleotides line up with TRBD1. Germline CDR1 and CDR2: ENHRY and SYGVKD. Losses at the gene ends were 4 bases for V and 2 bases for J; bases not matched to a gene: 5. The CDR3 runs 15 residues. The CDR3: CAISGGGNGNQPQHF. DNA for the CDR3: TGTGCCATCAGTGGAGGGGGCAACGGCAATCAGCCCCAGCATTTT.

This chain joins TRBV20-1 and TRBJ2-3, with 9 positions matching TRBD2. Trimming took 6 bases from V and 1 from J; bases not matched to a gene: 5. This CDR3 comprises 14 residues. Germline V gene lookup returns CDR1 DFQATT and CDR2 SNEGSKA (reference sequence). The CDR3 sequence is CSANSGRGTDTQYF. CDR3 nucleotide sequence: TGCAGTGCAAATAGCGGGAGAGGCACAGATACGCAGTATTTT.

V usage is TRBV7-2 and J usage is TRBJ2-7; D unresolved. The V and J ends lost 5 bases and 3 bases respectively, with 11 bases between them. This CDR3 comprises 13 residues. CDR1 and CDR2 (germline): SGHTA, FQGNSA. CDR3 loop: CASSPDGNYEQYF. CDR3 sequence (DNA): TGTGCCAGCAGCCCGGACGGTAACTACGAGCAGTACTTC.

This clonotype was detected ten times or more. This chain links TRBV9 with TRBJ2-2; 8 bases map to TRBD1. This CDR3 is 15 amino acids long. V was pared by 4 bases and J by 3 bases, with 5 bases of the junction left unmatched. Germline CDR1 SGDLS, CDR2 YYNGEE. The chain's CDR3 is CASSPTGADTGELFF. CDR3 nucleotide sequence: TGTGCCAGCAGCCCGACAGGGGCCGACACCGGGGAGCTGTTTTTT.

This chain connects TRBV20-1 to TRBJ2-7; 10 positions agree with TRBD1. The CDR3 totals 13 residues. CDR1 DFQATT and CDR2 SNEGSKA come from the germline V gene (reference sequence). The V and J ends lost 6 bases and 5 bases, in that order; junction bases with no gene match: 7. The CDR3 nucleotides are TGCAGTGCCAGGACAGGGGGGATGGACGAGCAGTACTTC. Its protein product is CSARTGGMDEQYF.

This clonotype was observed a handful of times. The chain has TRBV6-1 and TRBJ2-7, with D hard to call. CDR1 is MNHNS and CDR2 is SASEGT in the germline V gene. The CDR3 loop spans 11 amino acids. With 2 bases removed from V and 6 bases from J, the gap between germline ends came to 5 bases. This CDR3 reads CASSENGEQYF. CDR3 sequence (DNA): TGTGCCAGCAGTGAAAATGGCGAGCAGTACTTC.

This clonotype was observed a single time. The chain uses TRBV7-2 and TRBJ2-3; D gene uncertain. The germline CDR1 and CDR2 sequences are SGHTA and FQGNSA. This CDR3 spans 13 amino acids. Trimming cost V 1 base and J 5 bases, with 7 bases left between them. The CDR3 is CASSLGIQDTQYF. The CDR3 bases are TGTGCCAGCAGCTTAGGTATCCAAGATACGCAGTATTTT.

Note on this clonotype: This may stem from a read error, because a much larger clone lies one nucleotide away. The V call is TRBV20-1, the J call TRBJ2-3; D possibly corresponds to TRBD2 (5 bases). CDR1 is DFQATT, CDR2 SNEGSKA, per germline (reference sequence). There are 15 residues in the CDR3. CDR3 DNA: TGCGGTGCTAAAGAGCGGCAACTAAGCACGGATACGCAGTATTTT. It specifies CGAKERQLSTDTQYF.

This clonotype has only a few counts. The chain couples TRBV29-1 to TRBJ1-1, with 11 bases matching TRBD1. With V trimmed by 6 bases and J by 4 bases, 4 bases remained unmatched. Germline-derived CDR1 and CDR2 are SQVTM and ANQGSEA. CDR3 size: 13 residues. The DNA of the CDR3 is TGCAGCGTGAGGACAGGGGGCAGCACTGAAGCTTTCTTT. It specifies CSVRTGGSTEAFF.

This clonotype was picked up many times. V and J are TRBV7-6 and TRBJ1-4, with D perhaps matching TRBD1 (5 bases). CDR1 is SGHVS and CDR2 is FNYEAQ in the germline V gene. The CDR3 loop spans 15 amino acids. V shed 5 bases and J shed 0 bases, with 10 bases lying between them. CDR3 sequence: CASSPTGATNEKLFF. CDR3 in DNA: TGTGCCAGCAGCCCTACGGGGGCAACTAATGAAAAACTGTTTTTT.

The sample holds many counts of this clonotype. The chain couples TRBV20-1 to TRBJ2-7; the D gene is possibly TRBD1 (6 bases). Deletions cut 0 bases from V and 3 bases from J, with 12 bases between. This CDR3 has 14 amino acids. In germline, CDR1 is DFQATT, CDR2 SNEGSKA (reference sequence). Here the CDR3 reads CSARDQGTFYEQYF. The CDR3 coding sequence is TGCAGTGCTAGAGATCAGGGGACATTCTACGAGCAGTACTTC.

This clonotype was counted many times. CDR3 sequence reads: CASSQAGYTEAFF. CDR3 DNA sequence: TGTGCCAGCAGCCAAGCCGGATACACTGAAGCTTTCTTT. The chain employs TRBV3-1 and TRBJ1-1; D is uncertain. Germline V gene data show CDR1 as LGHDT and CDR2 as YNNKEL (reference sequence). The CDR3 sequence is 13 residues long. The V end lost 1 base, the J end lost 3 bases, and 6 bases lay between the germline ends. The full variable domain, completed using reference TRBV3-1 and TRBJ1-1, is DTAVSQTPKYLVTQMGNDKSIKCEQNLGHDTMYWYKQDSKKFLKIMFSYNNKELIINETVPNRFSPKSPDKAHLNLHINSLELGDSAVYFCASSQAGYTEAFFGQGTRLTVV.

At least ten counts were recorded for this clonotype. The rearrangement links TRBV20-1 to TRBJ2-5; possible D gene TRBD1, 5 bases. V lost 6 bases to trimming and J lost 4 bases, with 12 bases between them. The CDR3 has 12 residues. CDR1 DFQATT and CDR2 SNEGSKA come from the germline V gene (reference sequence). The CDR3 DNA reads as TGCAGTGCCATCTGGCAGGGAGAGACCCAGTACTTC. This translates into CSAIWQGETQYF.

This clonotype has ten or more counts. This chain joins TRBV7-2 and TRBJ2-1; D remains unclear. The length of the CDR3 is 14 residues. Trimming pared 1 base from V and 4 bases from J, leaving 8 bases between. Per germline, CDR1 SGHTA and CDR2 FQGNSA. CDR3 protein: CASSLGLEYNEQFF. As DNA, the CDR3 is TGTGCCAGCAGCTTAGGGCTAGAATACAATGAGCAGTTCTTC.

The gene calls are TRBV20-1 and TRBJ2-4; D is unclear. Between the trimmed V and J ends, which lost 1 base and 8 bases, there was a span of 9 bases. The CDR3 covers 12 residues. Germline CDR1 is DFQATT and CDR2 is SNEGSKA (reference sequence). As DNA, the CDR3 is TGCAGTGCTAGAGGTGTATCGGACATTCAGTACTTC. Translating it yields CSARGVSDIQYF.

This clonotype was observed a handful of times. V is TRBV11-2 and J is TRBJ2-5; 9 bases agree with TRBD2. CDR1 and CDR2 (germline): SGHAT, FQNNGV. The CDR3 spans 16 residues. J lost 2 bases, V lost 5 bases, and 9 bases had no gene match. As DNA, the CDR3 is TGTGCCAGCAGCCCGCGGGGGGGCCTAGGTCAAGAGACCCAGTACTTC. Translating it yields CASSPRGGLGQETQYF.

In this sample, this clonotype turned up many times. The chain has TRBV20-1 and TRBJ2-7; TRBD2 matches 8 bases. Germline V gene lookup returns CDR1 DFQATT and CDR2 SNEGSKA (reference sequence). The CDR3 consists of 14 residues. The J segment lost 5 bases and the V segment lost 3 bases, leaving 9 bases of the junction unmatched. The CDR3 nucleotides are TGCAGTGCTAGGTTCAGCGGGAGTTCTGACGAGCAGTACTTC. Its protein is CSARFSGSSDEQYF.